This TCR beta chain was obtained from a study of blood T cell repertoires in COVID-19. Across the study: The samples span acute and convalescent COVID-19 from the United States, Italy and Spain.

The CDR3 consists of 17 residues. Germline CDR1 is SGDLS and CDR2 is YYNGEE. Trimming at V came to 4 bases and at J to 0 bases, leaving 10 bases not matched to a gene. Source study methods: Amplified reference gene primers provided the basis for estimating nucleated cell counts. Repertoires were generated with immunoSEQ multiplex PCR, while TCRdb's copy carries only in-frame clones and drops some. V and J calls and clone size are as listed in that table; D and trimming were resolved from the DNA. The top ten hold around 2.5% of the sample, which has around 120,000 clones, less than 90% seen once. Individuals aged roughly 18 to 95 years were recruited from roughly 23 US areas. Clinical history reported by participants formed the basis on which cohorts were assigned.

The sequence was obtained from a woman in her 50s who had recovered from COVID-19. V usage is TRBV9 and J usage is TRBJ1-3; TRBD1 matches at 7 bases. The specimen was PBMCs or T cells enriched from blood (not recorded which). This CDR3 reads CASSRSDRSLSGNTIYF. The CDR3 coding sequence is TGTGCCAGCAGCCGATCGGACAGGTCCCTCTCTGGAAACACCATATATTTT.